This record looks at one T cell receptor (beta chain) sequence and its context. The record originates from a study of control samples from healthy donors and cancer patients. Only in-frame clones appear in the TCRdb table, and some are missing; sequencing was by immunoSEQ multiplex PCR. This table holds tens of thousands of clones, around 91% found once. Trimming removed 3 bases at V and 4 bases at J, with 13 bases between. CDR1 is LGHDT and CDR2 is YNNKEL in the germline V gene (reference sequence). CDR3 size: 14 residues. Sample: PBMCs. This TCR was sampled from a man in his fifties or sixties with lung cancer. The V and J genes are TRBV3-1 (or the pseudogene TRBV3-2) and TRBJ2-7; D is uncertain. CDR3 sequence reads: CASSQQHSLYEQYF. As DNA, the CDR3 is TGTGCCAGCAGCCAGCAACACAGTCTGTACGAGCAGTACTTC.